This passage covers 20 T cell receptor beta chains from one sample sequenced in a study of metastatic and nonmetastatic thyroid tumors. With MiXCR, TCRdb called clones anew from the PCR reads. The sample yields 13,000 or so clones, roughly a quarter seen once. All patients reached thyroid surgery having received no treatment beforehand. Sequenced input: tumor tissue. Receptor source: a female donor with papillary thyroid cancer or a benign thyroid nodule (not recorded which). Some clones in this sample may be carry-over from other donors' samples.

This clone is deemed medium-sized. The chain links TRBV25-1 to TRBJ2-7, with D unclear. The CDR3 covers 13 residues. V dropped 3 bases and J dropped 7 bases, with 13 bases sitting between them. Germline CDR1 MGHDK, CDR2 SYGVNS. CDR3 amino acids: CASSDPLLREQYF. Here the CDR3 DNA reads TGTGCCAGCAGTGACCCGCTACTCCGGGAGCAGTACTTC.

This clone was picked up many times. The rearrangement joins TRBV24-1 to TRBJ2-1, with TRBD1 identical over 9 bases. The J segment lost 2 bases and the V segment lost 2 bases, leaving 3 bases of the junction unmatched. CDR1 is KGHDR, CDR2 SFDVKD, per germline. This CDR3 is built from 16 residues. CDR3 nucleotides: TGTGCCACCAGTGATTATGACAGGGGGACCTACAATGAGCAGTTCTTC. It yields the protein CATSDYDRGTYNEQFF.

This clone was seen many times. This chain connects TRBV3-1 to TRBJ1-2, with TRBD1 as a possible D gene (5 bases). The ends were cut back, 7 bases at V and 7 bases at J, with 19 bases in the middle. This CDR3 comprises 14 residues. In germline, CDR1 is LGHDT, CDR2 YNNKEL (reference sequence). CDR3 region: CASTEGTIDRGYTF. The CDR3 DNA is TGTGCCAGCACCGAAGGGACCATCGATCGTGGCTACACCTTC.

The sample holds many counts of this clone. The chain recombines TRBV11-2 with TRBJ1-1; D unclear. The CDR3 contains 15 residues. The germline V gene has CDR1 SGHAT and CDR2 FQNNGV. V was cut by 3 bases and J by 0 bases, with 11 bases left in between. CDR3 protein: CASSLTDGLNTEAFF. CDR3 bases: TGTGCCAGCAGCTTGACCGACGGACTGAACACTGAAGCTTTCTTT.

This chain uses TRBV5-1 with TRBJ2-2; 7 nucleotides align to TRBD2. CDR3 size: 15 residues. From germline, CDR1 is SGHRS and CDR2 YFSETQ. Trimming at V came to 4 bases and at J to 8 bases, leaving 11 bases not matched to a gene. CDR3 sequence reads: CASSVTGTKWGELFF. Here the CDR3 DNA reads TGCGCCAGCAGCGTGACCGGGACTAAGTGGGGGGAGCTGTTTTTT.

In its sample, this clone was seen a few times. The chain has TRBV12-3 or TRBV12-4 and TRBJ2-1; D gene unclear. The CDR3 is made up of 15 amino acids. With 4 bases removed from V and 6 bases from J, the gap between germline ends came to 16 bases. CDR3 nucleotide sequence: TGTGCCAGCAGTTCCGGGCCCCAGCTAGGCAATGAGCAGTTCTTC. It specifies CASSSGPQLGNEQFF.

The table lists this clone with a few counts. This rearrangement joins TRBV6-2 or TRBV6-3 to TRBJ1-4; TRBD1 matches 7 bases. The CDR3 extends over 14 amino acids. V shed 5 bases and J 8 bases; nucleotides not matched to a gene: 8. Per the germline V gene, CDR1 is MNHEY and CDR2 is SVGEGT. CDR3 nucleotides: TGTGCCAGCAGTCCAGGGGGAAGCGGAGAAAAACTGTTTTTT. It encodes CASSPGGSGEKLFF.

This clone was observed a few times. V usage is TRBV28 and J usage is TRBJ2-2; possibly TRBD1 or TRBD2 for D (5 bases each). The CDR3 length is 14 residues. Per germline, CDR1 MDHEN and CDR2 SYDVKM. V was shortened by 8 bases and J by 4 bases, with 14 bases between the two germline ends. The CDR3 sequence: CASYGLGPTGELFF. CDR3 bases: TGTGCCAGCTATGGGTTGGGACCCACCGGGGAGCTGTTTTTT. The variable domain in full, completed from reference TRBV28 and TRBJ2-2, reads DVKVTQSSRYLVKRTGEKVFLECVQDMDHENMFWYRQDPGLGLRLIYFSYDVKMKEKGDIPEGYSVSREKKERFSLILESASTNQTSMYLCASYGLGPTGELFFGEGSRLTVL.

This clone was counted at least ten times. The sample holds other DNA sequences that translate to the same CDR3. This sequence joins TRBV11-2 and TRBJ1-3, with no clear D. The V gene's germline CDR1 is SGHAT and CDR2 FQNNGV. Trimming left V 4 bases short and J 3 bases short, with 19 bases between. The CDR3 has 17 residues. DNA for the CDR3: TGTGCCAGCAGCTCTTTATGGGGTCGGGGTCTTGGAAACACCATATATTTT. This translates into CASSSLWGRGLGNTIYF.

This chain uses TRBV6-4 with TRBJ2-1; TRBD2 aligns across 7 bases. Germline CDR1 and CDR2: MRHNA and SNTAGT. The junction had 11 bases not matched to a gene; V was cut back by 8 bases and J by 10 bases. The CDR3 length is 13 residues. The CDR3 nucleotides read TGTGCCAGCGGGGGGAGGGGAGGTACGGAGCAGTTCTTC. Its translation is CASGGRGGTEQFF.

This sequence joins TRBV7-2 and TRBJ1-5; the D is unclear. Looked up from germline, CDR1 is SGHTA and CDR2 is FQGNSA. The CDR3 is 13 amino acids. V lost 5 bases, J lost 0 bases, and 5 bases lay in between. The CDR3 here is CASSDGSNQPQHF. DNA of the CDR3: TGTGCCAGCAGCGACGGTAGCAATCAGCCCCAGCATTTT.

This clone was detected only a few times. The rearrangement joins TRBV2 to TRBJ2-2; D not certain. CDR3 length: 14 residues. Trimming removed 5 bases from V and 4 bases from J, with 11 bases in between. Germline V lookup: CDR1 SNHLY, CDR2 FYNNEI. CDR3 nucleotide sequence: TGTGCCAGCAGTCCTACCTTCGTCACCGGGGAGCTGTTTTTT. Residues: CASSPTFVTGELFF.

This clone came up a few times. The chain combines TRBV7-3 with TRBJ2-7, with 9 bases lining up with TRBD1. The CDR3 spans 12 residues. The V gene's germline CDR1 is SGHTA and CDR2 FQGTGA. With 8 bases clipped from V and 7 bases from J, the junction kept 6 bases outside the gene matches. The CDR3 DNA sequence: TGTGCCAGCTCCGGGACAGGGACTGAGCAGTACTTC. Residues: CASSGTGTEQYF.

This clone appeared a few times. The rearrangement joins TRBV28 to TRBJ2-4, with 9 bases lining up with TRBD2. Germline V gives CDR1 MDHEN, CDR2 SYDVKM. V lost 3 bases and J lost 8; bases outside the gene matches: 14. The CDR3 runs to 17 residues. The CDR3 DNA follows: TGTGCCAGCAGTTTGGGGGCGGGAGGGAGGTTCATGGACATTCAGTACTTC. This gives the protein CASSLGAGGRFMDIQYF.

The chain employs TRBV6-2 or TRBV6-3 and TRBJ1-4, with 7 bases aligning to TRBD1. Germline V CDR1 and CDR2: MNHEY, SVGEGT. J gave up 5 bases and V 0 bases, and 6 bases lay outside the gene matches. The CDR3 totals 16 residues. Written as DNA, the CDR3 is TGTGCCAGCAGTTACTCGTGGGGGACAGTGAATGAAAAACTGTTTTTT. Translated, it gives CASSYSWGTVNEKLFF.

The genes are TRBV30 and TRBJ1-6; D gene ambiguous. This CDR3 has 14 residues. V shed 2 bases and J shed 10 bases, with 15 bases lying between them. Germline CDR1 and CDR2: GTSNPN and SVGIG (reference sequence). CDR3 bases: TGTGCCTGGAGTTATGAAGGAGTCGGGTCACCCCTCCACTTT. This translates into CAWSYEGVGSPLHF.

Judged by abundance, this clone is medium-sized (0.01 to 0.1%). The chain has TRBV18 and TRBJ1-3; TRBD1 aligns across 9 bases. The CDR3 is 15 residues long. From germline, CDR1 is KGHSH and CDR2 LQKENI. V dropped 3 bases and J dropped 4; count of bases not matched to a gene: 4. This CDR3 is CASSPGTGYGNTIYF. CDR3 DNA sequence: TGTGCCAGCTCACCCGGGACAGGGTACGGAAACACCATATATTTT.

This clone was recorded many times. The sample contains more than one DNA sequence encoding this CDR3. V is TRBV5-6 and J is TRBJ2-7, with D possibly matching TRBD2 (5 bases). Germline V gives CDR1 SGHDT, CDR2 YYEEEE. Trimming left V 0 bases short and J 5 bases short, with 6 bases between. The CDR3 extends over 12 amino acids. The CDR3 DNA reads TGTGCCAGCAGCTTGGGGAGGAACGAGCAGTACTTC. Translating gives CASSLGRNEQYF.

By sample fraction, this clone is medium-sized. The CDR3 DNA follows: TGTGCCAGCAGTGAAGGGGCAGGGGCCTACAATGAGCAGTTCTTC. Its protein is CASSEGAGAYNEQFF. V and J are TRBV6-4 and TRBJ2-1, with D maybe TRBD1 (6 bases). Germline-derived CDR1 and CDR2 are MRHNA and SNTAGT. The CDR3 spans 15 residues. V was shortened by 3 bases and J by 2 bases, with 11 bases between the two germline ends.

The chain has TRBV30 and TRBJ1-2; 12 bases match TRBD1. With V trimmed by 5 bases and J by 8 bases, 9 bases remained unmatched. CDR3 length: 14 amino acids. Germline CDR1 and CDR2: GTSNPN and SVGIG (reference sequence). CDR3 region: CAWGGQGAPKGYTF. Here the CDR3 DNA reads TGTGCCTGGGGGGGACAGGGGGCGCCTAAAGGCTACACCTTC.